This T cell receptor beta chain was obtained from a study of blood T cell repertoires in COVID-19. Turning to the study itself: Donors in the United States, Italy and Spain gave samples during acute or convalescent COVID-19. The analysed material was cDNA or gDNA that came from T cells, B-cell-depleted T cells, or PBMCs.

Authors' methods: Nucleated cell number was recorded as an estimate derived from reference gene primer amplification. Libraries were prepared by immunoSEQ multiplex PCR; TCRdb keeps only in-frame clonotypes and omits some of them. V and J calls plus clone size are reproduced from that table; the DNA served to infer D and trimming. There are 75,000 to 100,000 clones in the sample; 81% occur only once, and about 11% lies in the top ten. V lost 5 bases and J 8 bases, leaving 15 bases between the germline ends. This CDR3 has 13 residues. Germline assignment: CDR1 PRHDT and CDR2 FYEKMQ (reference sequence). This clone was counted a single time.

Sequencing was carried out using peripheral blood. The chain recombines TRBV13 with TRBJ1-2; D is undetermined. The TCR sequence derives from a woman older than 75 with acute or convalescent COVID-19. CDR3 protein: CASSIDGRGGYTF. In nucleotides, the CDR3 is TGTGCCAGCAGCATAGACGGACGGGGAGGCTACACCTTC.